This T cell receptor (beta chain) stems from a study of cytomegalovirus exposure and HLA in healthy donors. The PCR employed 60 Vbeta primers together with 13 Jbeta primers. Profiling relied on immunoSEQ multiplex PCR, and the TCRdb table lists in-frame clones only, not all of them. In the table there are approximately 88,000 clones, 55% to 75% of which are singletons. The CDR3 runs 15 residues. Trimming took 3 bases from V and 0 from J, leaving 11 bases between them. From germline, CDR1 is MNHEY and CDR2 SMNVEV (reference sequence). The receptor was isolated from a man aged 60 to 75 in good health and CMV-seronegative. The rearrangement joins TRBV27 to TRBJ1-2, with D tentatively TRBD1 (6 bases). Sequencing input: PBMCs. The CDR3 spells CASSFRGQSNYGYTF. The CDR3 DNA is TGTGCCAGCAGTTTTAGAGGACAGTCTAACTATGGCTACACCTTC.